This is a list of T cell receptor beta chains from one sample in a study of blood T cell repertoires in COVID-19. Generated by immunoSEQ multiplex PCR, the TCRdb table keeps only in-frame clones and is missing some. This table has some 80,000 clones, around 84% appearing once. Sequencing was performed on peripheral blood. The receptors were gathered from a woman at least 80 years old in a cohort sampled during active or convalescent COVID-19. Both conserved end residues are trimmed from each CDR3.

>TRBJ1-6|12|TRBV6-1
ASSEGTGNSPLH
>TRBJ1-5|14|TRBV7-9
ASSLGRGLQDQPQH
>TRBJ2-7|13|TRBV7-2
ASSLAQGSAYEQY
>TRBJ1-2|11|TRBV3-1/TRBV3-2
ASSRGGGYGYT
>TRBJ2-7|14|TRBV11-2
ASSSQPGLAIYEQY
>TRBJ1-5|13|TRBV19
ASKLTGPHNQPQH
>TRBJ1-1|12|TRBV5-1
ASSSATVNTEAF
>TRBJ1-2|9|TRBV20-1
SAGWATGYT
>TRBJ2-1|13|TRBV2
ASSSGTTMYNEQF
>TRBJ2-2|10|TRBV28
ARGTATGELF
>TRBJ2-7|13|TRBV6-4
ASSVPATGVYEQY
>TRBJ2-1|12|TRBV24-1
ATGTSGRRNEQF
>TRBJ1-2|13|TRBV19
ASRGGRPPFYGYT
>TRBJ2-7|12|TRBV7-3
ASSLRGDPWEQY
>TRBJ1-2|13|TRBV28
ASTLMRGAGYGYT
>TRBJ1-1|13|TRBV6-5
ASSYSTRMNTEAF
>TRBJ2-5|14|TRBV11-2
ASSLGSTTGGETQY
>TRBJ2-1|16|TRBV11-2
ASSLGDLAGGAGGEQF
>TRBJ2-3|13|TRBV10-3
ASLVASGGADTQY